The next 9 T cell receptor beta chains were all read from a single sample in a study of PD-1 and CTLA-4 blockade in melanoma. Data came from immunoSEQ multiplex PCR; TCRdb stores just in-frame clones and leaves some out. This table holds about 15,000 clones, about 73% found once. The material sequenced was CD8+ T cells from peripheral blood, taken from a patient given anti-PD-1 treatment. The receptor set was obtained from a human donor with melanoma.

This clone is classed as medium-sized. The CDR3 protein is CASSLTGANSYEQYF. CDR3 bases: TGTGCCAGCAGCTTGACAGGGGCTAACTCCTACGAGCAGTACTTC. This rearrangement joins TRBV7-9 to TRBJ2-7; 8 bases line up with TRBD1. Germline lookup yields CDR1 SEHNR and CDR2 FQNEAQ (reference sequence). With 3 bases clipped from V and 0 bases from J, the junction kept 4 bases outside the gene matches. There are 15 residues in the CDR3.

This clone was seen only once. The chain is built from TRBV19 and TRBJ2-1, with 11 bases matching TRBD2. From germline, CDR1 is LNHDA and CDR2 SQIVND (reference sequence). The CDR3 runs to 15 residues. Trimming at V came to 4 bases and at J to 4 bases, leaving 3 bases not matched to a gene. The CDR3 region has the DNA TGTGCCAGTAGTACGACTAGCGGGGTATACAATGAGCAGTTCTTC. It yields the protein CASSTTSGVYNEQFF.

The V gene is TRBV6-5, the J gene TRBJ2-1; unclear D gene. The CDR3 totals 13 residues. Trimming shortened V by 0 bases and J by 6 bases, and 6 bases separated the two germline ends. CDR1 and CDR2 from the germline V gene are MNHEY and SVGAGI. The CDR3 spells CASSYSIFNEQFF. The CDR3 DNA sequence: TGTGCCAGCAGTTACTCGATATTCAATGAGCAGTTCTTC.

This clone has a single count. The chain carries TRBV9 and TRBJ2-3; TRBD1 might be the D (5 bases). Per germline, CDR1 SGDLS and CDR2 YYNGEE. The CDR3 covers 15 residues. V lost 0 bases and J 0 bases, leaving 8 bases between the germline ends. The CDR3 DNA follows: TGTGCCAGCAGCGTAGGCAGGGTAAGCACAGATACGCAGTATTTT. It is translated as CASSVGRVSTDTQYF.

This sequence joins TRBV19 and TRBJ1-2, with 9 bases identical to TRBD1. Trimming at V came to 4 bases and at J to 6 bases, leaving 12 bases not matched to a gene. The CDR3 totals 16 residues. Germline CDR1 is LNHDA and CDR2 is SQIVND (reference sequence). The CDR3 reads CASSNRDRAVFDGYTF. In nucleotides, the CDR3 is TGTGCCAGTAGTAACCGGGACAGGGCGGTTTTTGATGGCTACACCTTC.

This chain joins TRBV5-1 and TRBJ2-5, with 9 bases aligning to TRBD1. From germline, CDR1 is SGHRS and CDR2 YFSETQ. The V and J ends lost 5 bases and 4 bases, in that order; junction bases with no gene match: 3. The CDR3 has 13 amino acids. CDR3: CASSYRGRETQYF. CDR3 DNA sequence: TGCGCCAGCAGTTACAGGGGGCGAGAGACCCAGTACTTC.

This rearrangement joins TRBV6-5 to TRBJ1-2; 8 bases map to TRBD1. J gave up 5 bases and V 0 bases, and 8 bases lay outside the gene matches. Germline V lookup: CDR1 MNHEY, CDR2 SVGAGI. The CDR3 spans 16 residues. CDR3 nucleotide sequence: TGTGCCAGCAGTTACTCGAACACAGGGGGAGAGTATGGCTACACCTTC. Translation: CASSYSNTGGEYGYTF.

The chain has TRBV11-2 and TRBJ2-7, with D uncertain. The CDR3 contains 12 residues. In germline, CDR1 is SGHAT, CDR2 FQNNGV. The V end was cut by 1 base, the J end by 3 bases, with 4 bases between. CDR3 in DNA: TGTGCCAGCAGCTTAGGGCTCTACGAGCAGTACTTC. It yields the protein CASSLGLYEQYF.

As concerns this clone: Other DNA sequences in the sample encode the same CDR3. The chain combines TRBV11-2 with TRBJ2-2, with unresolved D. The germline V gene has CDR1 SGHAT and CDR2 FQNNGV. This CDR3 is 13 amino acids long. The V end lost 1 base, the J end lost 8 bases, and 8 bases lay between the germline ends. CDR3 DNA sequence: TGTGCCAGCAGCTTAGGCGCCTTGGGGGAGCTGTTTTTT. It is translated as CASSLGALGELFF. Supplemented by reference TRBV11-2 and TRBJ2-2, the full variable domain reads EAGVAQSPRYKIIEKRQSVAFWCNPISGHATLYWYQQILGQGPKLLIQFQNNGVVDDSQLPKDRFSAERLKGVDSTLKIQPAKLEDSAVYLCASSLGALGELFFGEGSRLTVL.